The 13 T cell receptor beta chains presented below share a single source sample, sequenced in a study of blood T cell repertoires in COVID-19. Libraries were prepared by immunoSEQ multiplex PCR; TCRdb keeps only in-frame clonotypes and omits some of them. The sample consists of approximately 93,000 clones, 70% to 90% of them appearing once. The sample comprised peripheral blood. Receptors originate from a man between 60 and 75 years old with acute or convalescent COVID-19.

The rearrangement uses TRBV2 and TRBJ2-7; a possible D gene is TRBD1 (6 bases). V lost 8 bases and J 3 bases, leaving 17 bases between the germline ends. Germline V gene sequence: CDR1 SNHLY, CDR2 FYNNEI. The CDR3 has 14 residues. This CDR3 reads CASSTAGTYYEQYF. The CDR3 coding sequence is TGTGCCAGCTCAACCGCCGGGACATACTACGAGCAGTACTTC. The variable domain in full, with the rest retrieved from reference TRBV2 and TRBJ2-7, is EPEVTQTPSHQVTQMGQEVILRCVPISNHLYFYWYRQILGQKVEFLVSFYNNEISEKSEIFDDQFSVERPDGSNFTLKIRSTKLEDSAMYFCASSTAGTYYEQYFGPGTRLTVT.

This clone was seen just once. The chain joins TRBV19 to TRBJ1-3; 7 nucleotides align to TRBD1. V lost 5 bases to trimming and J lost 3 bases; unmatched junction nucleotides: 7. Germline V gene lookup returns CDR1 LNHDA and CDR2 SQIVND (reference sequence). CDR3 size: 15 residues. This CDR3 is CASSQQGLDGNTIYF. The CDR3, as DNA: TGTGCCAGTAGTCAACAGGGGTTGGATGGAAACACCATATATTTT.

This clone was observed a single time. The genes are TRBV5-1 and TRBJ2-5; possible D gene TRBD2, 5 bases. Germline values: CDR1 SGHRS, CDR2 YFSETQ. With 5 bases removed from V and 4 bases from J, the gap between germline ends came to 9 bases. This CDR3 is built from 12 residues. The CDR3 DNA reads as TGCGCCAGCAGTGATGGGAGAGAGACCCAGTACTTC. Translated: CASSDGRETQYF.

This clone has more than one count but fewer than ten. The genes are TRBV5-1 and TRBJ2-3; possibly TRBD2 for D (7 bases). Germline assignment: CDR1 SGHRS and CDR2 YFSETQ. The CDR3 length is 15 residues. The V end lost 0 bases, the J end lost 2 bases, and 10 bases lay between the germline ends. The CDR3 spells CASSLVGGDTDTQYF. The CDR3 coding sequence is TGCGCCAGCAGCTTGGTAGGGGGGGACACAGATACGCAGTATTTT. Drawing the rest from reference TRBV5-1 and TRBJ2-3, the complete variable domain is KAGVTQTPRYLIKTRGQQVTLSCSPISGHRSVSWYQQTPGQGLQFLFEYFSETQRNKGNFPGRFSGRQFSNSRSEMNVSTLELGDSALYLCASSLVGGDTDTQYFGPGTRLTVL.

The chain uses TRBV10-3 and TRBJ2-2; 8 bases agree with TRBD1. The germline V gene encodes CDR1 ENHRY and CDR2 SYGVKD. Trimming removed 2 bases from V and 1 base from J; junction bases left unmatched: 3. The CDR3 is made up of 16 amino acids. The CDR3 DNA is TGTGCCATCAGTGAGCTGGGGACAGGGAACACCGGGGAGCTGTTTTTT. This encodes CAISELGTGNTGELFF.

The rearrangement links TRBV9 to TRBJ2-7, with D perhaps matching TRBD2 (6 bases). Deletions cut 0 bases from V and 0 bases from J, with 10 bases between. Germline V lookup: CDR1 SGDLS, CDR2 YYNGEE. The CDR3 consists of 15 residues. CDR3 in amino acids: CASSVGISGSYEQYF. CDR3 bases: TGTGCCAGCAGCGTAGGAATTAGCGGCTCCTACGAGCAGTACTTC.

V is TRBV21-1 and J is TRBJ2-7; the D call in the table, TRBD1, was not verified against the DNA. TRBV21-1 is annotated as a pseudogene. The CDR3 is 13 amino acids. CDR3 sequence reads: CASSTREPGEQYF. The CDR3 nucleotides are TGTGCCAGCAGCACCAGGGAACCTGGCGAGCAGTACTTC.

The rearrangement links TRBV3-1 (or the pseudogene TRBV3-2) to TRBJ2-5; D gene ambiguous. Germline V gives CDR1 LGHDT, CDR2 YNNKEL (reference sequence). This CDR3 comprises 14 residues. Trimming took 0 bases from V and 4 from J, leaving 9 bases between them. DNA of the CDR3: TGTGCCAGCAGCCAAGATTTTAGTTCAGAGACCCAGTACTTC. Amino acid sequence: CASSQDFSSETQYF.

This clone was observed a few times. This sequence joins TRBV2 and TRBJ1-5, with D tentatively TRBD1 (6 bases). V lost 0 bases to trimming and J lost 2 bases, with 8 bases between them. CDR1 is SNHLY and CDR2 is FYNNEI in the germline V gene. This CDR3 has 15 residues. In DNA, the CDR3 is TGTGCCAGCAGTGAAGCATACAGGGGCAATCAGCCCCAGCATTTT. It translates to CASSEAYRGNQPQHF.

This chain uses TRBV21-1 with TRBJ2-2; TRBD2, the D gene given by the table, was not confirmed from the DNA. TRBV21-1 has pseudogene status. The CDR3 contains 18 residues. CDR3 region: CASSKTGLAGGWTGELFF. The CDR3 region has the DNA TGTGCCAGCAGCAAAACGGGACTAGCGGGAGGGTGGACCGGGGAGCTGTTTTTT.

The chain links TRBV2 to TRBJ2-5, with 7 positions matching TRBD1. Germline V CDR1 and CDR2: SNHLY, FYNNEI. This CDR3 comprises 16 residues. Germline trimming cut 1 base from V and 5 bases from J; bases unmatched to any gene: 10. Written as DNA, the CDR3 is TGTGCCAGCAGTGAAGAGAGAGGGGGCCTGACGGAGACCCAGTACTTC. Protein product: CASSEERGGLTETQYF.

This clone occurred once. The chain couples TRBV7-9 to TRBJ1-3, with TRBD1 identical over 8 bases. The CDR3 consists of 15 residues. Germline lookup yields CDR1 SEHNR and CDR2 FQNEAQ (reference sequence). V was pared by 2 bases and J by 4 bases, with 4 bases of the junction left unmatched. Here the CDR3 DNA reads TGTGCCAGCAGCTTACTCCGGGACAGGGGAAACACCATATATTTT. Amino acids: CASSLLRDRGNTIYF.

V is TRBV9 and J is TRBJ2-1; 11 bases are a match to TRBD1. Germline CDR1 SGDLS, CDR2 YYNGEE. The J segment lost 9 bases and the V segment lost 0 bases, leaving 5 bases of the junction unmatched. The CDR3 is made up of 15 amino acids. The CDR3 sequence is CASSVAGTGGGEQFF. DNA for the CDR3: TGTGCCAGCAGCGTAGCTGGGACAGGGGGAGGTGAGCAGTTCTTC.